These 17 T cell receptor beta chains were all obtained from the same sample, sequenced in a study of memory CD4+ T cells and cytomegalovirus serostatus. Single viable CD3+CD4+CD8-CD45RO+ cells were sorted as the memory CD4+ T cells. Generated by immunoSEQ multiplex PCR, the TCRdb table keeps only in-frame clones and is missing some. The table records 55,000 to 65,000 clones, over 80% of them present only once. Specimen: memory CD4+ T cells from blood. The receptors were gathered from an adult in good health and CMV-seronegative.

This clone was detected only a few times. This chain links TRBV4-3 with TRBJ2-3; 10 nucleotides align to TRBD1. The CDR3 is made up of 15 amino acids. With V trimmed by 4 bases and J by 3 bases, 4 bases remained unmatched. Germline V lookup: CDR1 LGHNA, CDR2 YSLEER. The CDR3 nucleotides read TGCGCCAGCAGCCGGGGACAGGGGATTACAGATACGCAGTATTTT. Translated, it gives CASSRGQGITDTQYF.

This CDR3 is CASSLNTPEGTEAFF. The DNA of the CDR3 is TGTGCCAGCTCACTCAACACGCCTGAGGGCACTGAAGCTTTCTTT. V is TRBV18 and J is TRBJ1-1; D is undetermined. V shed 4 bases and J shed 4 bases, with 16 bases lying between them. The CDR3 loop spans 15 amino acids. The germline V gene encodes CDR1 KGHSH and CDR2 LQKENI.

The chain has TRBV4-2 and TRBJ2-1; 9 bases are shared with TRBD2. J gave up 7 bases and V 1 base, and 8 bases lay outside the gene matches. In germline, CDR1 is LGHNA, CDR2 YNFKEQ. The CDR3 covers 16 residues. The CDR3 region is CASSQVSLAGVNEQFF. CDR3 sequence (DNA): TGTGCCAGCAGCCAAGTTTCACTAGCGGGCGTAAATGAGCAGTTCTTC.

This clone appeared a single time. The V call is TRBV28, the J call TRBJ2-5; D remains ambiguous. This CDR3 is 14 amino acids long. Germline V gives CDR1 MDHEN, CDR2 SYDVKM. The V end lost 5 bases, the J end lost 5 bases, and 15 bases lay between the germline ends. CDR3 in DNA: TGTGCCAGCAGTCGTGATGGAGCGCGCGAGACCCAGTACTTC. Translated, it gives CASSRDGARETQYF.

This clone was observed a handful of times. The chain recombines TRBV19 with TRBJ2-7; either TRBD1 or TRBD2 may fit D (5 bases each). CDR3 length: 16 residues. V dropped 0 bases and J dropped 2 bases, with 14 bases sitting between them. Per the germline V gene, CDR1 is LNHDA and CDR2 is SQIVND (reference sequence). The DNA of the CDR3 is TGTGCCAGTAGTATAGATCACAGGACTTTTACCTACGAGCAGTACTTC. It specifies CASSIDHRTFTYEQYF.

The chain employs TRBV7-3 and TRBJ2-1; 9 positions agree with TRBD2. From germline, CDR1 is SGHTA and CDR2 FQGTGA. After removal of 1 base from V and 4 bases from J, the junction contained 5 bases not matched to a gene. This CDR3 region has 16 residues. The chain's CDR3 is CASSLSARGGYNEQFF. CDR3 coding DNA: TGTGCCAGCAGCTTAAGCGCGCGGGGGGGGTACAATGAGCAGTTCTTC.

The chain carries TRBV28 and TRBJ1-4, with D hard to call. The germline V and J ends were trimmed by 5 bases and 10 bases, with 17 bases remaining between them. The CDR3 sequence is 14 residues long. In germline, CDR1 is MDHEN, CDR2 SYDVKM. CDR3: CASSGETLFGKLFF. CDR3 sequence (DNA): TGTGCCAGCAGTGGTGAGACCTTATTCGGAAAACTGTTTTTT.

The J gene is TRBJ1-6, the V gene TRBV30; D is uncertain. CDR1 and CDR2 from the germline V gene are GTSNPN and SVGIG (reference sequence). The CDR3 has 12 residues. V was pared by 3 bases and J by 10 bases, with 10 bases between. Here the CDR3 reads CAWRPPGSPLHF. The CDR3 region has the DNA TGTGCCTGGAGGCCCCCGGGATCACCCCTCCACTTT.

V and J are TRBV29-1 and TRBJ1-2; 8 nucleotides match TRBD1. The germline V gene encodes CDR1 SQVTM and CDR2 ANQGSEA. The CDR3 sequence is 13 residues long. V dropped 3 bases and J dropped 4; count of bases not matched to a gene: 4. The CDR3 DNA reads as TGCAGCGTTGACCGACAGGGGTCCTATGGCTACACCTTC. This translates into CSVDRQGSYGYTF. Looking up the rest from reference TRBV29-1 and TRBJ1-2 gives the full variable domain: SAVISQKPSRDICQRGTSLTIQCQVDSQVTMMFWYRQQPGQSLTLIATANQGSEATYESGFVIDKFPISRPNLTFSTLTVSNMSPEDSSIYLCSVDRQGSYGYTFGSGTRLTVV.

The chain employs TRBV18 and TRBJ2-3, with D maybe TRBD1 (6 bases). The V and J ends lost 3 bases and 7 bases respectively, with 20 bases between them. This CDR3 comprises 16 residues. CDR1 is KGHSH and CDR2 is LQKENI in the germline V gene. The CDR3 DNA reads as TGTGCCAGCTCACCGGGGCCGGAACAGGGAATTTATACGCAGTATTTT. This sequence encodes CASSPGPEQGIYTQYF.

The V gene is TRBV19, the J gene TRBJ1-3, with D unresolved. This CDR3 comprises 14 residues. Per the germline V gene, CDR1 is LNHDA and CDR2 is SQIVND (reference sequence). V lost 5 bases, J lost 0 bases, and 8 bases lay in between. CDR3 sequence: CASSRAYSGNTIYF. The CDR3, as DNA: TGTGCCAGTAGTCGCGCGTACTCTGGAAACACCATATATTTT.

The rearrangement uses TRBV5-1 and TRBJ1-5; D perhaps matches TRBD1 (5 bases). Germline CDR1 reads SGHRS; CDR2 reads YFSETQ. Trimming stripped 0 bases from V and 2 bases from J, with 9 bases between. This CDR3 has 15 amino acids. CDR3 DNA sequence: TGCGCCAGCAGCTTGGGGGGGTCGGGCAATCAGCCCCAGCATTTT. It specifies CASSLGGSGNQPQHF.

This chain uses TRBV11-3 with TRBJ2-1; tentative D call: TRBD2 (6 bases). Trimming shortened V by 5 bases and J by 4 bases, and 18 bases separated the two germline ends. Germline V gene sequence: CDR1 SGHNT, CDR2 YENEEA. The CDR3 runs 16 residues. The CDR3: CASSVSGLAKYNEQFF. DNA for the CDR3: TGTGCCAGCAGCGTATCGGGACTGGCGAAGTACAATGAGCAGTTCTTC.

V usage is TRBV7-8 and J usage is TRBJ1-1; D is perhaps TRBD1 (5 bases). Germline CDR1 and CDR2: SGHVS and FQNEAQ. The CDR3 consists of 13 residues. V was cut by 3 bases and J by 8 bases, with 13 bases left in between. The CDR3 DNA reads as TGTGCCAGCAGCTTGAACACCGGGACGGAAGCTTTCTTT. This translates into CASSLNTGTEAFF.

The CDR3 is CATSRDIGRAGSPLHF. The CDR3 DNA reads TGTGCCACCAGCAGAGATATTGGGCGGGCTGGTTCACCCCTCCACTTT. This chain uses TRBV15 with TRBJ1-6; D not certain. CDR1 is LNHNV, CDR2 YYDKDF, per germline (reference sequence). Trimming left V 0 bases short and J 9 bases short, with 15 bases between. CDR3 length equals 16 residues.

The CDR3 reads CAISERTGKPYEQYF. The CDR3 DNA sequence: TGTGCCATCAGTGAAAGGACAGGGAAACCCTACGAGCAGTACTTC. The chain links TRBV10-3 to TRBJ2-7; 8 nucleotides line up with TRBD1. This CDR3 comprises 15 residues. Germline loops: CDR1 ENHRY, CDR2 SYGVKD. The V segment lost 3 bases and the J segment 2 bases; nucleotides outside the gene matches: 6.

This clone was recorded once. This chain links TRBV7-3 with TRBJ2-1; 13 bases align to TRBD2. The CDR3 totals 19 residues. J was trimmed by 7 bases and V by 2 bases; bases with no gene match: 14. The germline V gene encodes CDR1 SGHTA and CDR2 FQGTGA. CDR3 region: CASSLLGLRGTSGENEQFF. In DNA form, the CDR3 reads TGTGCCAGCAGCTTATTAGGTCTAAGGGGGACTAGCGGGGAAAATGAGCAGTTCTTC.